Following are 25 T cell receptor beta chains from one sample sequenced in a study of regulatory dendritic cells for organ transplantation. Sorted subsets were CFSE-labeled and cultured roughly five days with allogeneic dendritic cells. Antigen specificity for these receptors is unknown. The assay was immunoSEQ multiplex PCR, and TCRdb's table has in-frame clones only and misses some. The sample records about 4,000 clones, 60% to 75% being singletons. The sequenced material came from memory CD8+ T cells from blood cultured with dendritic cells. Subset in this sample: CD45RO+ memory T cells. These receptors originate from a human donor in good health.

The gene calls are TRBV6-1 and TRBJ2-3, with D maybe TRBD1 (5 bases). Germline CDR1 MNHNS, CDR2 SASEGT. The CDR3 runs 15 residues. V was pared by 0 bases and J by 1 base, with 8 bases between. The CDR3 reads CASSEAQGGTDTQYF. DNA of the CDR3: TGTGCCAGCAGTGAAGCGCAGGGTGGCACAGATACGCAGTATTTT.

Turning to this clone: One junction end does not reproduce the germline sequence, and a read error may be involved. This chain connects TRBV6-5 to TRBJ1-3, with D unresolved. The germline V gene encodes CDR1 MNHEY and CDR2 SVGAGI. CDR3 length equals 13 residues. As DNA, the CDR3 is TGTGCCAGCAATGGTCGGCGGGGAAGCACCATATATTTT. Translating it yields CASNGRRGSTIYF.

This clone was seen a handful of times. The V call is TRBV7-9, the J call TRBJ1-2; no clear D. This CDR3 has 13 residues. The germline V gene encodes CDR1 SEHNR and CDR2 FQNEAQ (reference sequence). The V and J ends lost 5 bases and 1 base respectively, with 8 bases between them. The CDR3 is CASSGSLNYGYTF. The CDR3 DNA follows: TGTGCCAGCAGCGGGAGCCTTAACTATGGCTACACCTTC.

V usage is TRBV7-2 and J usage is TRBJ2-7, with D perhaps assigned TRBD1 or TRBD2 (5 bases each). The V gene lost 0 bases and the J gene lost 3 bases, with 9 bases spanning the gap. Germline V lookup: CDR1 SGHTA, CDR2 FQGNSA. This CDR3 region has 14 residues. The CDR3 protein is CASSLAGAGYEQYF. CDR3 sequence (DNA): TGTGCCAGCAGCTTAGCAGGGGCGGGCTACGAGCAGTACTTC.

The chain carries TRBV27 and TRBJ1-5, with a tentative D call TRBD1 (6 bases). Trimming removed 6 bases from V and 6 bases from J, with 15 bases in between. Germline V gives CDR1 MNHEY, CDR2 SMNVEV (reference sequence). This CDR3 contains 14 residues. CDR3 nucleotide sequence: TGTGCCAGCAGAACAGGGAGCTCTGGTCAGCCCCAGCATTTT. Protein sequence: CASRTGSSGQPQHF.

A single count supports this clone. The chain recombines TRBV27 with TRBJ2-1; D might be TRBD1 or TRBD2, each matching 5 bases. The CDR3 totals 15 residues. Germline lookup yields CDR1 MNHEY and CDR2 SMNVEV (reference sequence). Trimming cost V 3 bases and J 2 bases, with 11 bases left between them. CDR3 sequence reads: CASSFWGYPYNEQFF. CDR3 nucleotide sequence: TGTGCCAGCAGTTTTTGGGGGTACCCCTACAATGAGCAGTTCTTC.

The chain employs TRBV28 and TRBJ2-1; D is uncertain. The CDR3 runs to 12 residues. Germline CDR1 is MDHEN and CDR2 is SYDVKM. With 3 bases removed from V and 3 bases from J, the gap between germline ends came to 3 bases. The CDR3 sequence is CASSLGYNEQFF. The CDR3 region has the DNA TGTGCCAGCAGTTTGGGCTACAATGAGCAGTTCTTC. The full variable domain, rest sourced from reference TRBV28 and TRBJ2-1, is DVKVTQSSRYLVKRTGEKVFLECVQDMDHENMFWYRQDPGLGLRLIYFSYDVKMKEKGDIPEGYSVSREKKERFSLILESASTNQTSMYLCASSLGYNEQFFGPGTRLTVL.

This clone was picked up one time. The rearrangement joins TRBV6-1 to TRBJ1-3; 7 bases agree with TRBD1. The CDR3 sequence is 16 residues long. With 1 base clipped from V and 0 bases from J, the junction kept 3 bases outside the gene matches. CDR1 and CDR2 from the germline V gene are MNHNS and SASEGT. The CDR3 reads CASSEVEGASGNTIYF. The CDR3, as DNA: TGTGCCAGCAGTGAAGTAGAGGGGGCCTCTGGAAACACCATATATTTT.

This chain links TRBV5-3 with TRBJ1-5; 7 bases match TRBD1. TRBV5-3 is classed as an ORF, of uncertain function. With 0 bases clipped from V and 8 bases from J, the junction kept 2 bases outside the gene matches. The CDR3 spans 13 residues. The CDR3 loop is CARSLDRGEPQHF. The CDR3 nucleotides are TGTGCCAGAAGCTTGGACAGGGGAGAGCCCCAGCATTTT.

The chain recombines TRBV5-4 with TRBJ2-1; 8 bases are shared with TRBD1. Trimming took 4 bases from V and 10 from J; bases not matched to a gene: 7. CDR1 and CDR2 (germline): SGHNT, YYREEE (reference sequence). The CDR3 is 13 residues long. CDR3 DNA: TGTGCCAGCAGCACAGAGCCAGGGGGCGAGCAGTTCTTC. The encoded protein is CASSTEPGGEQFF.

By share of the sample, this clone is large. The rearrangement links TRBV5-8 to TRBJ1-2; a weak D match, TRBD1 (6 bases). Germline CDR1 SGHTS, CDR2 YDEGEE. V gave up 1 base and J gave up 4 bases, with 14 bases separating them. There are 15 residues in the CDR3. CDR3 sequence (DNA): TGTGCCAGCAGCTTGCGGTTAGGGGGGGCCTATGGCTACACCTTC. The encoded protein is CASSLRLGGAYGYTF. Using reference TRBV5-8 and TRBJ1-2 for the parts outside the CDR3, the full variable domain is EAGVTQSPTHLIKTRGQQATLRCSPISGHTSVYWYQQALGLGLQFLLWYDEGEERNRGNFPPRFSGRQFPNYSSELNVNALELEDSALYLCASSLRLGGAYGYTFGSGTRLTVV.

This clone was detected only a few times. The gene calls are TRBV6-6 and TRBJ1-1; 7 bases are a match to TRBD1. The ends lost 8 bases at V and 3 bases at J; junction bases unmatched: 3. Germline CDR1 reads MNHNY; CDR2 reads SVGAGI (reference sequence). The CDR3 has 12 amino acids. The CDR3 bases are TGTGCCAGCGCACAGGGGTACACTGAAGCTTTCTTT. Its translation: CASAQGYTEAFF.

The rearrangement uses TRBV7-2 and TRBJ2-3; possibly TRBD1 for D (6 bases). This CDR3 region has 16 residues. The germline V gene encodes CDR1 SGHTA and CDR2 FQGNSA. Between the trimmed V and J ends, which lost 2 bases and 5 bases, there was a span of 17 bases. The CDR3 region is CASSLTQGRMEDTQYF. CDR3 DNA: TGTGCCAGCAGCTTAACCCAGGGGCGAATGGAAGATACGCAGTATTTT.

This clone appeared a few times. This rearrangement joins TRBV7-6 to TRBJ2-3; 8 bases agree with TRBD2. The CDR3 is 15 residues long. Losses at the gene ends were 5 bases for V and 3 bases for J; bases not matched to a gene: 7. Germline V gene lookup returns CDR1 SGHVS and CDR2 FNYEAQ. The CDR3 bases are TGTGCCAGCAGCCAACAACCTAGCGGGACAGATACGCAGTATTTT. Encoded protein: CASSQQPSGTDTQYF. Full variable domain (remainder filled in from reference TRBV7-6 and TRBJ2-3): GAGVSQSPRYKVTKRGQDVALRCDPISGHVSLYWYRQALGQGPEFLTYFNYEAQQDKSGLPNDRFSAERPEGSISTLTIQRTEQRDSAMYRCASSQQPSGTDTQYFGPGTRLTVL.

The chain carries TRBV5-1 and TRBJ2-7; 10 bases map to TRBD2. The CDR3 extends over 15 amino acids. V lost 4 bases and J lost 2; bases outside the gene matches: 6. Germline V gives CDR1 SGHRS, CDR2 YFSETQ. Written as DNA, the CDR3 is TGCGCCAGCAGCCCCCAACTAGCGGGAACCTACGAGCAGTACTTC. Encoded protein: CASSPQLAGTYEQYF.

The CDR3 protein is CSVYNRQGNTEAFF. DNA of the CDR3: TGCAGCGTCTACAATAGGCAGGGGAACACTGAAGCTTTCTTT. The chain links TRBV29-1 to TRBJ1-1, with TRBD1 as a possible D gene (5 bases). V was shortened by 6 bases and J by 1 base, with 15 bases between the two germline ends. The CDR3 sequence is 14 residues long. The V gene's germline CDR1 is SQVTM and CDR2 ANQGSEA. The variable domain in full, completed from reference TRBV29-1 and TRBJ1-1, reads SAVISQKPSRDICQRGTSLTIQCQVDSQVTMMFWYRQQPGQSLTLIATANQGSEATYESGFVIDKFPISRPNLTFSTLTVSNMSPEDSSIYLCSVYNRQGNTEAFFGQGTRLTVV.

This chain links TRBV5-6 with TRBJ2-7; tentatively, D is TRBD1 (5 bases). CDR3 length: 16 residues. V was clipped by 4 bases and J by 2 bases, with 19 bases between them. Germline lookup yields CDR1 SGHDT and CDR2 YYEEEE. CDR3 DNA: TGTGCCAGCAGCAGGCGGACATATGGCAGAACCTACGAGCAGTACTTC. It encodes CASSRRTYGRTYEQYF.

CDR3 sequence: CASSVVGWGKETQYF. CDR3 nucleotide sequence: TGTGCCAGCAGCGTTGTAGGGTGGGGGAAAGAGACCCAGTACTTC. This rearrangement joins TRBV7-9 to TRBJ2-5; D is tentatively TRBD1 or TRBD2 (5 bases each). Germline loops: CDR1 SEHNR, CDR2 FQNEAQ (reference sequence). The CDR3 spans 15 residues. Deletions cut 5 bases from V and 3 bases from J, with 16 bases between.

This clone has just one count. The rearrangement links TRBV9 to TRBJ2-7; D may be TRBD2 (5 bases). CDR1 and CDR2 (germline): SGDLS, YYNGEE. The CDR3 covers 15 residues. V dropped 0 bases and J dropped 5 bases, with 15 bases sitting between them. For the CDR3, the DNA is TGTGCCAGCAGCGTAGGAACGGGGTTGAGGGACGAGCAGTACTTC. This encodes CASSVGTGLRDEQYF.

The rearrangement links TRBV7-9 to TRBJ2-1; TRBD2 agrees at 9 bases. CDR1 SEHNR and CDR2 FQNEAQ come from the germline V gene (reference sequence). J lost 2 bases, V lost 2 bases, and 1 base had no gene match. This CDR3 comprises 15 residues. CDR3 residues: CASSLSGRPYNEQFF. The DNA for the CDR3 is TGTGCCAGCAGCTTAAGCGGGAGGCCCTACAATGAGCAGTTCTTC. The complete variable domain, with remaining parts taken from reference TRBV7-9 and TRBJ2-1, reads DTGVSQNPRHKITKRGQNVTFRCDPISEHNRLYWYRQTLGQGPEFLTYFQNEAQLEKSRLLSDRFSAERPKGSFSTLEIQRTEQGDSAMYLCASSLSGRPYNEQFFGPGTRLTVL.

The rearrangement links TRBV7-9 to TRBJ2-1; unclear D gene. The CDR3 totals 14 residues. Germline V gives CDR1 SEHNR, CDR2 FQNEAQ (reference sequence). Trimming took off 0 bases at V and 9 bases at J, with 12 bases between the two ends. This chain's CDR3 is CASSLASTLSEQFF. CDR3 nucleotide sequence: TGTGCCAGCAGCTTAGCATCGACGCTCAGTGAGCAGTTCTTC.

The chain joins TRBV4-2 to TRBJ2-3, with unresolved D. CDR1 LGHNA and CDR2 YNFKEQ come from the germline V gene. The CDR3 loop spans 14 amino acids. The V end was cut by 1 base, the J end by 7 bases, with 12 bases between. The CDR3 coding sequence is TGTGCCAGCAGCCAAGTCGGTTTGGGTTATACGCAGTATTTT. Translated, it gives CASSQVGLGYTQYF.

The chain carries TRBV7-9 and TRBJ1-2; D remains unclear. The germline V gene encodes CDR1 SEHNR and CDR2 FQNEAQ (reference sequence). This CDR3 is built from 12 residues. The V and J ends lost 6 bases and 4 bases respectively, with 9 bases between them. CDR3 residues: CASRADVYGYTF. CDR3 DNA: TGTGCCAGCAGGGCGGACGTCTATGGCTACACCTTC.

The genes are TRBV27 and TRBJ2-7, with D perhaps TRBD2 (6 bases). The germline V gene has CDR1 MNHEY and CDR2 SMNVEV (reference sequence). V was clipped by 6 bases and J by 5 bases, with 8 bases between them. CDR3 length equals 11 residues. DNA of the CDR3: TGTGCCAGCAGAAGGAGGGACGAGCAGTACTTC. Its protein is CASRRRDEQYF.

The chain recombines TRBV5-1 with TRBJ2-7; 10 nucleotides agree with TRBD1. Germline loops: CDR1 SGHRS, CDR2 YFSETQ. V shed 3 bases and J 4 bases; nucleotides not matched to a gene: 7. CDR3 size: 15 residues. The CDR3: CASSSPGQGKYEQYF. The CDR3 DNA reads TGCGCCAGCAGCTCACCGGGACAGGGGAAGTACGAGCAGTACTTC.